This TCR beta chain was observed in a study of beta chain features in type 1 diabetes. Whole-study results and caveats: Patients and controls would be equally affected if PCR favored shorter templates. VDJ junctions from patients with type 1 diabetes contained fewer insertions and more deletions.

Sorting that relied on CD45RO/CCR7/CD25/CD127/CD95/CD27 yielded CD4+ naive, central memory, regulatory and stem cell-like memory cells. Each of the sorted populations had a purity greater than 95%. The isolated RNA, all of it, was reverse transcribed, so expressed TCRB transcripts were what got sequenced. Clones were read by immunoSEQ multiplex PCR, and TCRdb kept only the in-frame ones, dropping some. This sample has more than 150,000 clones; over 8.5% occur once, and the top ten carry roughly 2%. In regard to this clone: Its antigen is not known.

This clonotype was obtained from a man younger than 35 in good health. Sequencing used central memory CD4+ T cells from blood.

CDR3 nucleotides: TGCGCCAGCAGCCAGGGGCAGGGGTCGGGCCGAGTTACGCAGTATTTT. Amino acid sequence: CASSQGQGSGRVTQYF. V and J are TRBV4-1 and TRBJ2-3; TRBD1 is a possible D gene (6 bases). Trimming took off 3 bases at V and 8 bases at J, with 21 bases between the two ends. The CDR3 extends over 16 amino acids. Per germline, CDR1 MGHRA and CDR2 YSYEKL.